Listed below are T cell receptor beta chains from one sample, sequenced in a study of vaccination and CD4 T cells after COVID-19. TCRdb processed the PCR reads anew with MiXCR; each CDR3 protein has one entry. In the table there are fewer than 25,000 distinct CDR3 sequences, 30% to 40% of which are singletons. These TCRs are of unknown antigen specificity. Sample: cultured CD4+ T cells from blood. These receptors all stem from a human donor with COVID-19. The CDR3 runs from the conserved cysteine through the conserved F or W. A D gene is named only where the DNA matches it firmly. Clone size is given for some rows only: seen once, a few or many times, or a class if the clone is expanded.

J gene: TRBJ1-1
V gene: TRBV11-2
clone size: .
D gene: .
CDR3 DNA: TGTGCCAGCAGCCCGACGGGTAGGACTAACACTGAAGCTTTCTTT
CDR3 protein: CASSPTGRTNTEAFF

J gene: TRBJ2-7
V gene: TRBV20-1
clone size: .
D gene: .
CDR3 DNA: TGCAGTGCCCGCCCGGGACGGAGTGGGCCCTACGAGCAGTACTTC
CDR3 protein: CSARPGRSGPYEQYF

J gene: TRBJ1-2
V gene: TRBV2
clone size: .
D gene: .
CDR3 DNA: TGTGCCAGCAGGCCAGGTGATTTGGCGGGCTACACCTTC
CDR3 protein: CASRPGDLAGYTF

J gene: TRBJ2-7
V gene: TRBV27
clone size: few
D gene: TRBD1
CDR3 DNA: TGTGCCAGCAGGCCTGCCCCGGGACAGGGTCCCTACGAGCAGTACTTC
CDR3 protein: CASRPAPGQGPYEQYF

J gene: TRBJ1-2
V gene: TRBV18
clone size: .
D gene: .
CDR3 DNA: TGTGCCAGCTCACCACCCCCGCCATCCTATGGCTACACCTTC
CDR3 protein: CASSPPPPSYGYTF

J gene: TRBJ1-1
V gene: TRBV20-1
clone size: .
D gene: .
CDR3 DNA: TGCAGTGCCGGTGACCGACGGGGGAACACTGAAGCTTTCTTT
CDR3 protein: CSAGDRRGNTEAFF

J gene: TRBJ2-3
V gene: TRBV6-1
clone size: .
D gene: TRBD2
CDR3 DNA: TGTGCCGGAAGTCCAGGGACCGGACTAGCGGGGGGACGGCAGTATTTT
CDR3 protein: CAGSPGTGLAGGRQYF

J gene: TRBJ2-5
V gene: TRBV7-2
clone size: few
D gene: TRBD1
CDR3 DNA: TGTGCCAGCAGCTTAATGGACAGGATCCAAGAGACCCAGTACTTC
CDR3 protein: CASSLMDRIQETQYF

J gene: TRBJ2-2
V gene: TRBV6-1
clone size: .
D gene: TRBD1
CDR3 DNA: TGTGCCAGCATGGGGACAGTTTTAACCGGGGAGCTGTTTTTT
CDR3 protein: CASMGTVLTGELFF

J gene: TRBJ2-7
V gene: TRBV6-2/TRBV6-3
clone size: .
D gene: TRBD1
CDR3 DNA: TGTGCCAGCAGTTATCAGGGGGCTTACGAGCAGTACTTC
CDR3 protein: CASSYQGAYEQYF

J gene: TRBJ2-3
V gene: TRBV19
clone size: .
D gene: TRBD1
CDR3 DNA: TGTGCCAGTAGTTTATCCGGGACAGGGGGTACAGATACGCAGTATTTT
CDR3 protein: CASSLSGTGGTDTQYF

J gene: TRBJ1-1
V gene: TRBV6-5
clone size: few
D gene: TRBD1
CDR3 DNA: TGTGCCAGCAGTTACGGGACAGTGAACACTGAAGCTTTCTTT
CDR3 protein: CASSYGTVNTEAFF

J gene: TRBJ1-2
V gene: TRBV6-2/TRBV6-3
clone size: .
D gene: TRBD1
CDR3 DNA: TGTGCCAGCTCCGGGACAGCCTATGGCTACACCTTC
CDR3 protein: CASSGTAYGYTF

J gene: TRBJ2-5
V gene: TRBV7-2
clone size: .
D gene: .
CDR3 DNA: TGTGCCAGCAGCGTCGTATTGTCCCAAGAGACCCAGTACTTC
CDR3 protein: CASSVVLSQETQYF

J gene: TRBJ2-3
V gene: TRBV7-9
clone size: medium-sized
D gene: .
CDR3 DNA: TGTGCCAGCAGCTTAACATCTCGGTCAGGTGCGAGCACAGATACGCAGTATTTT
CDR3 protein: CASSLTSRSGASTDTQYF

J gene: TRBJ1-1
V gene: TRBV19
clone size: .
D gene: .
CDR3 DNA: TGTGCCAGTAGTATCTTGGGGGGCACTGAAGCTTTCTTT
CDR3 protein: CASSILGGTEAFF

J gene: TRBJ1-1
V gene: TRBV7-2
clone size: .
D gene: TRBD1
CDR3 DNA: TGTGCCAGCAGCCTTAGATCGGGGACAGGGAGACTGAACACTGAAGCTTTCTTT
CDR3 protein: CASSLRSGTGRLNTEAFF

J gene: TRBJ2-5
V gene: TRBV6-2/TRBV6-3
clone size: .
D gene: .
CDR3 DNA: TGTGCCAGCAGTTACTCGGGTAGATCGGGCCAAGAGACCCAGTACTTC
CDR3 protein: CASSYSGRSGQETQYF

J gene: TRBJ2-1
V gene: TRBV19
clone size: once
D gene: .
CDR3 DNA: TGTGCCAGTAGTATTCGGGTCAGGCCCAATGAGCAGTTCTTC
CDR3 protein: CASSIRVRPNEQFF

J gene: TRBJ2-7
V gene: TRBV7-2
clone size: once
D gene: TRBD1
CDR3 DNA: TGTGCCAGCAGCTTACGAGGGGGCGCTCGGAGAGCCTACGAGCAGTACTTC
CDR3 protein: CASSLRGGARRAYEQYF

J gene: TRBJ1-6
V gene: TRBV6-5
clone size: .
D gene: .
CDR3 DNA: TGTGCCAGCAGTTACCTCTCACCCCTCCACTTT
CDR3 protein: CASSYLSPLHF

J gene: TRBJ2-5
V gene: TRBV24-1
clone size: few
D gene: .
CDR3 DNA: TGTGCCACCAGTGTCCCAGCCCAAGAGACCCAGTACTTC
CDR3 protein: CATSVPAQETQYF

J gene: TRBJ1-1
V gene: TRBV11-3
clone size: .
D gene: .
CDR3 DNA: TGTGCCAGCAGCACCGAGAGTCAGGCTGAAGCTTTCTTT
CDR3 protein: CASSTESQAEAFF

J gene: TRBJ1-6
V gene: TRBV6-1
clone size: .
D gene: .
CDR3 DNA: TGTGCCAGCAGATTAAATACGAATTGGGTTTATAATTCACCCCTCCACTTT
CDR3 protein: CASRLNTNWVYNSPLHF

J gene: TRBJ2-1
V gene: TRBV7-8
clone size: .
D gene: .
CDR3 DNA: TGTGCCAGCAGCCAAAGGGCGGGGCCCCCCTACAATGAGCAGTTCTTC
CDR3 protein: CASSQRAGPPYNEQFF

J gene: TRBJ1-6
V gene: TRBV5-4
clone size: .
D gene: .
CDR3 DNA: TGTGCCAGCAGCGCCGGAGTAGGTAATAATTCACCCCTCCACTTT
CDR3 protein: CASSAGVGNNSPLHF

J gene: TRBJ1-5
V gene: TRBV2
clone size: few
D gene: .
CDR3 DNA: TGTGCCAGCACCCCAAGGGTGTCTAGCAATCAGCCCCAGCATTTT
CDR3 protein: CASTPRVSSNQPQHF

J gene: TRBJ2-4
V gene: TRBV11-3
clone size: .
D gene: TRBD2
CDR3 DNA: TGTGCCAGCAGCTTACGGGGAGCGGGGGGGCCCGCCAAAAACATTCAGTACTTC
CDR3 protein: CASSLRGAGGPAKNIQYF

J gene: TRBJ1-2
V gene: TRBV6-1
clone size: few
D gene: .
CDR3 DNA: TGTGCCAGCAGTGAATCGGCAGGGATAGGCTATGGCTACACCTTC
CDR3 protein: CASSESAGIGYGYTF

J gene: TRBJ2-4
V gene: TRBV10-3
clone size: .
D gene: .
CDR3 DNA: TGTGCCATCAGCAAACAGCTGGACAAAAACATTCAGTACTTC
CDR3 protein: CAISKQLDKNIQYF

J gene: TRBJ1-2
V gene: TRBV20-1
clone size: .
D gene: .
CDR3 DNA: TGCAGCGCCCGGTTGCATACGAATATTCCTGGCTACACCTTC
CDR3 protein: CSARLHTNIPGYTF

J gene: TRBJ2-2
V gene: TRBV2
clone size: .
D gene: TRBD2
CDR3 DNA: TGTGCCAGCACCGAGGGGCGGGGGGGCCTCACCGGGGAGCTGTTTTTT
CDR3 protein: CASTEGRGGLTGELFF

J gene: TRBJ2-6
V gene: TRBV4-3
clone size: .
D gene: .
CDR3 DNA: TGCGCCAGCAGCCAAACTCTACGGGGTGGGGCCAACGTCCTGACTTTC
CDR3 protein: CASSQTLRGGANVLTF

J gene: TRBJ1-3
V gene: TRBV7-3
clone size: few
D gene: .
CDR3 DNA: TGTGCCAGCAGCTCCGACGCGGGTTTTGGGTCTGGAAACACCATATATTTT
CDR3 protein: CASSSDAGFGSGNTIYF

J gene: TRBJ1-6
V gene: TRBV28
clone size: .
D gene: .
CDR3 DNA: TGTGCCAGCGTACAGGATTTTAACTCCTATAATTCACCCCTCCACTTT
CDR3 protein: CASVQDFNSYNSPLHF

J gene: TRBJ1-2
V gene: TRBV6-5
clone size: .
D gene: .
CDR3 DNA: TGTGCCAGCAGTTACCTGGCTTCAGGCTATGGCTACACCTTC
CDR3 protein: CASSYLASGYGYTF

J gene: TRBJ1-2
V gene: TRBV7-6
clone size: .
D gene: TRBD1
CDR3 DNA: TGTGCCAGCAGCTTAGCCGGGACAGGGGGCGCCCCCTATGGCTACACCTTC
CDR3 protein: CASSLAGTGGAPYGYTF

J gene: TRBJ2-4
V gene: TRBV7-6
clone size: .
D gene: .
CDR3 DNA: TGTGCCAGCAGCTCCTCCTCGGGGGCAAGCAAAAACATTCAGTACTTC
CDR3 protein: CASSSSSGASKNIQYF

J gene: TRBJ1-5
V gene: TRBV5-5
clone size: few
D gene: .
CDR3 DNA: TGTGCCAGCAGCTTAGATCTTTATAGCAATCAGCCCCAGCATTTT
CDR3 protein: CASSLDLYSNQPQHF

J gene: TRBJ1-2
V gene: TRBV6-5
clone size: .
D gene: .
CDR3 DNA: TGTGCCAGCAGTTACAGGGAATCCGGCGGCTACACCTTC
CDR3 protein: CASSYRESGGYTF